This record concerns one TCR beta chain sequence. This record belongs to a study of cytomegalovirus exposure and HLA in healthy donors. In the study overall: Within an early data release were 85 million or so unique TCRs drawn from HLA-typed donors.

In the PCR, 60 Vbeta and 13 Jbeta primers were used. TCRdb keeps only in-frame clones here, not all; method: immunoSEQ multiplex PCR. The data hold 210,000 or so clones, with about 80% observed a single time. This receptor was taken from a woman in her thirties or forties in good health and CMV-seronegative. Input material: PBMCs.

The CDR3: CASSVGTGYGYTF. The CDR3, as DNA: TGTGCCAGCAGTGTCGGGACAGGGTATGGCTACACCTTC. V and J are TRBV28 and TRBJ1-2; 9 bases fit TRBD1. The germline V gene encodes CDR1 MDHEN and CDR2 SYDVKM. With 5 bases clipped from V and 5 bases from J, the junction kept 3 bases outside the gene matches. The CDR3 runs to 13 residues.